Sequencing of this TCR beta chain was carried out in a study of blood T cell repertoires in COVID-19 (dated by TCRdb to 2020 to 2022). About the study as a whole: Samples covering the acute and convalescent phases of COVID-19 were provided by collaborators in the United States, Italy and Spain. The material from the prospective study consisted of cDNA or gDNA derived from T cells, B-cell-depleted T cells, or PBMCs. Deeply sampled blood TCRbeta repertoires from subjects exposed to, actively infected with, or recovered from COVID-19 were included in the dataset. The repertoires were made available in a free public database intended to serve as a resource for research on the immune response to SARS-CoV-2. The samples were drawn from two sources: the first 160 participants of the ongoing ImmuneRACE study, and 1,200 or so subjects contributed by 6 global collaborators. Nearly every sample came with metadata listing a de-identified subject ID, COVID-19 status, age in years and sex. Where HLA class I and class II types were available, the types were taken from metadata supplied by the sample provider, not from assay-based typing. Broad study findings and their caveats: The quantity of clinical and demographic metadata differed by source and by participant and was supplied without curation.

TCRbeta CDR3 regions were amplified from genomic DNA by means of the immunoSEQ Assay, a bias-controlled multiplex PCR. Turning to the authors' computational methods: Within the assay, amplification of reference gene primers was used to estimate how many nucleated cells each sample contained. Sequence reads were collapsed and filtered to measure the absolute abundance of every unique TCRbeta CDR3 rearrangement. For each sample, productive Simpson clonality was calculated by taking the square root of Simpson's diversity index across productive rearrangements. TCRdb limited this immuneACCESS table to in-frame rearrangements with V and J called. A share of clones is missing; checked studies link under half to unresolved V genes, and the rest is unexplained. V and J calls and clone size are given by that table; D and trimming were obtained from the DNA. Within this sample are 190,000 or so clones, with 70% to 90% of them counted one time only. 3.5% to 5% of the sample belongs to the ten largest clones.

Each collaborating institution followed its own protocols to collect whole blood in K2EDTA tubes. Collaborator samples were shipped for TCRbeta analysis as frozen whole blood, isolated PBMCs, or DNA extracted from either sample type. Taken from the germline V gene, the CDR1 and CDR2 loops are LGHNA and YNFKEQ. Trimming at the junction amounts to 2 bases on V and 4 bases on J, and the germline ends lie 12 bases apart. The CDR3 measures 15 amino acids from cysteine to phenylalanine. Only the CDR3 DNA is retained, 45 bases long and in frame from the first base. There are a few counts of this clone. The specificity of this receptor is unknown. No quality values exist for individual bases; no much larger clone is one base distant.

The chain is encoded by TRBV4-2 joined to TRBJ2-1; no D gene is confidently identified. Sequencing was done on a sample of peripheral blood. The sequence was obtained from a woman in her thirties with acute or convalescent COVID-19. Here is the DNA: TGTGCCAGCAGCCAACCAACAACACCTTACAATGAGCAGTTCTTC. It is translated as CASSQPTTPYNEQFF.